A selection of T cell receptor beta chains follows, all from one sample in a study of PD-L1 blockade in urothelial cancer. Profiled with immunoSEQ multiplex PCR; TCRdb holds only in-frame clones, not every one. The data show under 70,000 clones, 75% to 85% seen once. This material consisted of PBMCs, taken around atezolizumab (anti-PD-L1) treatment. The receptors were sampled from a man aged 65 to 79 with urothelial cancer. Each CDR3 is given without its conserved first and last residue.

>TRBJ1-1|TRBV28|11
ASSLGGVTEAF
>TRBJ1-5|TRBV28|11
ASRPYSNQPQH
>TRBJ2-3|TRBV4-2|14
ASSQDHSLGTDTQY
>TRBJ2-5|TRBV7-2|12
ASGQQLHTATVY
>TRBJ1-1|TRBV7-2|14
ASSLVSSQGTTEAF
>TRBJ1-3|TRBV19|11
ASTLFSGNTIY
>TRBJ1-5|TRBV15|13
ATSRGTGGGQPQH
>TRBJ2-7|TRBV19|15
ASSIDNLAGETYEQY
>TRBJ2-3|TRBV7-9|9
ASSQSDTQY
>TRBJ2-2|TRBV4-1|12
ASQGQAATGELF
>TRBJ2-7|TRBV2|11
ASKREDTYEQY
>TRBJ1-5|TRBV27|13
ASSLLGQGSQPQH
>TRBJ1-2|TRBV10-3|11
AISESTVYGYT
>TRBJ2-1|TRBV13|12
ASSFTDRGPEQF
>TRBJ1-4|TRBV19|14
ASSIPTGGPNEKLF
>TRBJ2-1|TRBV19|15
ASSILVGRQRGNEQF
>TRBJ2-7|TRBV4-1|13
ASAFGAGVLNEQY
>TRBJ2-1|TRBV4-2|10
ASSLDRGQQF
>TRBJ2-7|TRBV7-6|13
ASSFRSGGTYEQY
>TRBJ2-7|TRBV13|12
ASSFRLAAYEQY
>TRBJ2-7|TRBV4-2|12
ASSQDGSSYEQY
>TRBJ1-1|TRBV5-1|13
ASSSLGQGITEAF
>TRBJ1-3|TRBV18|12
ASSPRGLENTIY
>TRBJ2-3|TRBV5-6|15
ASSSRLTGLSTDTQY
>TRBJ2-1|TRBV2|13
ASSVLAVMYNEQF
>TRBJ1-5|TRBV9|12
ASSAGGGNQPQH
>TRBJ2-5|TRBV19|13
ASSKDRGLLETQY
>TRBJ1-2|TRBV9|12
ASSLATGRDGYT
>TRBJ2-1|TRBV7-9|12
ASSLLAGAGEQF
>TRBJ2-1|TRBV18|12
ASSLAGLRNEQF
>TRBJ1-1|TRBV5-1|13
ASSLTGQEATEAF